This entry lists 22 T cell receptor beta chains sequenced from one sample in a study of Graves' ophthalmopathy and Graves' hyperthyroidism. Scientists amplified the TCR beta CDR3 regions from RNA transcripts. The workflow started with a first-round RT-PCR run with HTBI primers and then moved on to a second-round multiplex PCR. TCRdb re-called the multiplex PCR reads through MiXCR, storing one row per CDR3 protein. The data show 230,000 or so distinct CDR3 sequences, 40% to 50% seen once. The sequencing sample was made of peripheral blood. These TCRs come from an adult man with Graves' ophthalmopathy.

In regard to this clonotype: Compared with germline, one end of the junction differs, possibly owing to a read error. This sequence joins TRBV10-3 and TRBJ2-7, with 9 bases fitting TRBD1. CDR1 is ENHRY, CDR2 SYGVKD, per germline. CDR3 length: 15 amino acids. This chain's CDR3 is CASSEARTGAYEQYF. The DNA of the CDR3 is TGTGCCAGCAGTGAAGCGAGGACAGGGGCCTACGAGCAGTACTTC.

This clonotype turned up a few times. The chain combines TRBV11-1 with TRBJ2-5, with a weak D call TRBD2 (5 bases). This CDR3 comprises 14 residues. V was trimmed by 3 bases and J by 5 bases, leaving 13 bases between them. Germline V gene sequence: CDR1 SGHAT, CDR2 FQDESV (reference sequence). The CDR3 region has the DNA TGTGCCAGCAGCTTGATAACCAGGAGGGAGACCCAGTACTTC. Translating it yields CASSLITRRETQYF.

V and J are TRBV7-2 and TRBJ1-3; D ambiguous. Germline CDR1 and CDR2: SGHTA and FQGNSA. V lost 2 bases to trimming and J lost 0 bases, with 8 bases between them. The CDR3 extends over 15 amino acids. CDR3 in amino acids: CASSLRLPSGNTIYF. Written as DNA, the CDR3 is TGTGCCAGCAGCTTAAGACTGCCCTCTGGAAACACCATATATTTT.

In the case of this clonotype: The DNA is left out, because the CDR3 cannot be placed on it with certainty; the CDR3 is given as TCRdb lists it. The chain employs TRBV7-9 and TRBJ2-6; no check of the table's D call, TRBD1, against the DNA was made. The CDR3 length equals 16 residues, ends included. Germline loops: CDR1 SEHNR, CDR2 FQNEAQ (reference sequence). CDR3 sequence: CASSWATGAGANVLTF.

Here the CDR3 DNA reads TGCGCCAGCAGCTTGGCCGGGACATCTGGCTACACCTTC. Its translation is CASSLAGTSGYTF. The chain has TRBV5-1 and TRBJ1-2; D might be TRBD1 (6 bases). V was clipped by 0 bases and J by 7 bases, with 10 bases between them. The CDR3 covers 13 residues. Germline V gene sequence: CDR1 SGHRS, CDR2 YFSETQ.

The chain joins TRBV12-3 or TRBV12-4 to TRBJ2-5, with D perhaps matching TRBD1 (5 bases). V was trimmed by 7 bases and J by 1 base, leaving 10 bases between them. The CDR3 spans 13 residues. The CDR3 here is CASNQRGQETQYF. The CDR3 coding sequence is TGTGCCAGCAACCAAAGGGGCCAAGAGACCCAGTACTTC.

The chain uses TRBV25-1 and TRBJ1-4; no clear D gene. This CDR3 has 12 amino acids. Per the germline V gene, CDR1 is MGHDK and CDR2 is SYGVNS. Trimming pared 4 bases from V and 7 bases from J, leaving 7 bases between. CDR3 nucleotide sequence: TGTGCCAGCAGTGGACCCCCTGAAAAACTGTTTTTT. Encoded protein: CASSGPPEKLFF.

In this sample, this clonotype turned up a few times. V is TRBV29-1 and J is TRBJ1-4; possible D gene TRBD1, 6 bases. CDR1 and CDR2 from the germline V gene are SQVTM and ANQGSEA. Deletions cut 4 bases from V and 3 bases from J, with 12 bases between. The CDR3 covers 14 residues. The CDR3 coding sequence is TGCAGCGTTGGCGGGGGGGCGCCTAATGAAAAACTGTTTTTT. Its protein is CSVGGGAPNEKLFF.

In DNA form, the CDR3 reads TGTGCCAGCAGTTACAGGGTTGATGAGACCCAGTACTTC. This translates into CASSYRVDETQYF. This sequence joins TRBV6-5 and TRBJ2-5; unclear D gene. The CDR3 is 13 amino acids. Trimming took off 2 bases at V and 5 bases at J, with 9 bases between the two ends. Germline V gene data show CDR1 as MNHEY and CDR2 as SVGAGI.

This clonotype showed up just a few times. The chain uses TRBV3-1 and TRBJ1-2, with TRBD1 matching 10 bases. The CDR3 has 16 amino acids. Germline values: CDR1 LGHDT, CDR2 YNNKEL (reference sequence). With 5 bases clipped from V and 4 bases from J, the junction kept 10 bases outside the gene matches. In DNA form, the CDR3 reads TGTGCCAGCAGCGCTGGGACAGGGGTTCGAAGCTATGGCTACACCTTC. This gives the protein CASSAGTGVRSYGYTF.

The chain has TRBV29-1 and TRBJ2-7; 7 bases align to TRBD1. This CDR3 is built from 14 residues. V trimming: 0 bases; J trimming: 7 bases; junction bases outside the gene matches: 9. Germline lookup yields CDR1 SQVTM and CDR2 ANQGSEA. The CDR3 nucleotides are TGCAGCGTTGAAGAGACAGGGCTCCCTCGGGAGCAGTACTTC. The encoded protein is CSVEETGLPREQYF.

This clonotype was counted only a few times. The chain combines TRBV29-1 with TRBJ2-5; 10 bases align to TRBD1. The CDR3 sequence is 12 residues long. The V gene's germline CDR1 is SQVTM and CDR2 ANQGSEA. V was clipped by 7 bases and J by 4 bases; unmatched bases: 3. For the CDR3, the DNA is TGCAGCGGACAGGGGGCGGGAGAGACCCAGTACTTC. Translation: CSGQGAGETQYF.

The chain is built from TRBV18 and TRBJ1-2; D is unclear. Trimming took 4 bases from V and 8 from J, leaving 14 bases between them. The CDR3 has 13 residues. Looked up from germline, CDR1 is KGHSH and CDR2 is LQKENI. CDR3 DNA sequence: TGTGCCAGCTCACTGCGGACGGAGGAAGGCTACACCTTC. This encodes CASSLRTEEGYTF.

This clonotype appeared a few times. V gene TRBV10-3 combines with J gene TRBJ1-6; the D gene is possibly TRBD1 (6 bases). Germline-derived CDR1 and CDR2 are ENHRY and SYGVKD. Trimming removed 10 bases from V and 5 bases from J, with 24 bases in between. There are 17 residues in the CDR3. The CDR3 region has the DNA TGTGCCACCCGGGAGGTCGGCGGGGGCCCTGATAATTCACCCCTCCACTTT. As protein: CATREVGGGPDNSPLHF.

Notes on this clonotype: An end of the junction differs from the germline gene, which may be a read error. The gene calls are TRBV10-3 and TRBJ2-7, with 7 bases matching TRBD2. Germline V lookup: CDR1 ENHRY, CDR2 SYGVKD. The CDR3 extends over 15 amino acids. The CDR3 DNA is TGTGCCAGCAGTTACGCTAGCGGCCTCTCCTACGAGCAGTACTTC. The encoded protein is CASSYASGLSYEQYF.

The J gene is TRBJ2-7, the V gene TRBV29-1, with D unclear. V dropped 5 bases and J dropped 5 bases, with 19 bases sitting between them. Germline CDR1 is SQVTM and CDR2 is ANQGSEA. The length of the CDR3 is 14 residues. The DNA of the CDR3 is TGCAGCGTTAGGAGCGACCTTATTACCCACGAGCAGTACTTC. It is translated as CSVRSDLITHEQYF.

CDR3 residues: CASSQGANQPQHF. The CDR3 nucleotides read TGTGCCAGCAGCCAAGGGGCCAATCAGCCCCAGCATTTT. V and J are TRBV14 and TRBJ1-5; no clear D. CDR3 length: 13 amino acids. CDR1 SGHDN and CDR2 FVKESK come from the germline V gene. Trimming stripped 1 base from V and 3 bases from J, with 4 bases between.

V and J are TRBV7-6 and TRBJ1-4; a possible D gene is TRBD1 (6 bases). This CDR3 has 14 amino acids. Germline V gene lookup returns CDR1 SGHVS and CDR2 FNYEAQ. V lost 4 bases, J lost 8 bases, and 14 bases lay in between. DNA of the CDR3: TGTGCCAGCAGCTCCCGGGGGCCTGGGGAAAAACTGTTTTTT. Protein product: CASSSRGPGEKLFF. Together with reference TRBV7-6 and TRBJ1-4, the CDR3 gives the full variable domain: GAGVSQSPRYKVTKRGQDVALRCDPISGHVSLYWYRQALGQGPEFLTYFNYEAQQDKSGLPNDRFSAERPEGSISTLTIQRTEQRDSAMYRCASSSRGPGEKLFFGSGTQLSVL.

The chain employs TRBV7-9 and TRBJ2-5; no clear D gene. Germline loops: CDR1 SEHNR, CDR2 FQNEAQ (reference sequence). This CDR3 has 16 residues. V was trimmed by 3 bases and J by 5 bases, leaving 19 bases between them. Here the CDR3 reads CASSFAPLTLSETQYF. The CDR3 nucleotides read TGTGCCAGCAGCTTCGCCCCCCTGACGCTAAGCGAGACCCAGTACTTC.

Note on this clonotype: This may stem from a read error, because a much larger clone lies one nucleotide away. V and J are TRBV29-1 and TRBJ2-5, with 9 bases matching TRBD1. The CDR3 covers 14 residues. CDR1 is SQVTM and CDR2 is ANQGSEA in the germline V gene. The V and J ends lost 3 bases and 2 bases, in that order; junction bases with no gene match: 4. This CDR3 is CSVDDRGTQETQYF. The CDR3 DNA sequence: TGCAGCGTTGACGACAGGGGGACTCAAGAGACCCAGTACTTC.

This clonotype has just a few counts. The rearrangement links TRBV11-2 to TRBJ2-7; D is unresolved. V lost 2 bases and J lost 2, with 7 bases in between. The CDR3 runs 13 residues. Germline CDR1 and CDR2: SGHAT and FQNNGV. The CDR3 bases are TGTGCCAGCAGCTTACAGGAGACCTACGAGCAGTACTTC. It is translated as CASSLQETYEQYF.

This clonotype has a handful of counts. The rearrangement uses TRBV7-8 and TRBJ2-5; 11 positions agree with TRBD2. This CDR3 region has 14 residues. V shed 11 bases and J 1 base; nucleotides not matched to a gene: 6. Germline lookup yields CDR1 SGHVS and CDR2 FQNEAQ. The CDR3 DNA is TGTGCCCTTTCTAGCGGGGGGACCCAAGAGACCCAGTACTTC. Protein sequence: CALSSGGTQETQYF.